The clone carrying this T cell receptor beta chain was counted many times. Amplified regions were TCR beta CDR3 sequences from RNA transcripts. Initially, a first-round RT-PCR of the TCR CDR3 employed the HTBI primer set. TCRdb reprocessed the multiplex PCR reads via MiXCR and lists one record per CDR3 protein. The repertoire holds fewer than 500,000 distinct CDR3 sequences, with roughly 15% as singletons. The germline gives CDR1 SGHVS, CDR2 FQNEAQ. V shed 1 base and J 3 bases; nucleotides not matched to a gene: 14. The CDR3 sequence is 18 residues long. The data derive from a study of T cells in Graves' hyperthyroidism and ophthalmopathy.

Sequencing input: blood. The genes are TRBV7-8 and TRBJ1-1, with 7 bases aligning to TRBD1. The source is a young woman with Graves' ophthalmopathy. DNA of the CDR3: TGTGCCAGCAGCTTAGTGGGCAGGGGGGGAGACAGGGACACTGAAGCTTTCTTT. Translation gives CASSLVGRGGDRDTEAFF.